A few counts support the clone carrying this T cell receptor beta chain. No antigen is known for it. This sample was included in a study of response to subunit inactivated influenza vaccine. TCRdb reanalysed the RT-PCR reads using MiXCR and keeps one entry per CDR3 protein. The sample yields 500,000 to 600,000 distinct CDR3 sequences, approximately 7.7% seen once. The ends were cut back, 4 bases at V and 5 bases at J, with 14 bases in the middle. This CDR3 comprises 15 residues. Study results and limitations: There was a suggestion from the authors that each seasonal influenza vaccination recruits few new T cells.

This sequence originates from a man aged 50-75 years who received an inactivated influenza vaccine. The chain recombines TRBV12-3 or TRBV12-4 with TRBJ2-2, with D possibly matching TRBD1 (5 bases). Sequences were derived from PBMCs from blood, sampled less than 30 months after vaccination. CDR3 sequence reads: CASSSQGKQTGELFF. For the CDR3, the DNA is TGTGCCAGCAGTTCCCAGGGCAAACAAACCGGGGAGCTGTTTTTT.